A single T cell receptor (beta chain) is shown here with its context. This clone's antigen is unknown. Base-call qualities are not available, and no considerably larger clone is one nucleotide away. Repertoires were sampled repeatedly over the course of chemoradiotherapy, so clonal expansion could be followed in the tumor microenvironment. This sample was included in a study of chemoradiotherapy in HPV16-positive cancers (dated by TCRdb to between 2021 and 2024). Turning to the overall study: Using functional T-cell assays on cells from two HPV16-positive patients, the researchers defined candidate HPV-specific T-cell clones and common TCR motifs. The study asked whether T-cell immunity against the HPV oncoproteins E6 and E7 changes during chemoradiotherapy and whether it affects survival. TCR repertoires from more than 70 patients with HPV-related cancers were then used to track the candidate HPV-specific TCRs and motifs. Beyond this particular receptor, the publication reports: Among HPV16-positive patients, expansion of HPV-responsive T cells during chemoradiotherapy was associated with better recurrence-free survival. Expansion of candidate HPV-specific clones and E7-related TCR motifs was observed in the tumor microenvironment during treatment, whereas no such expansion was observed for non-HPV-specific T cells. The survival association was reported for HPV16-positive patients, and the functional definition of HPV-specific T cells was derived from only two HPV16-positive patients.

The library came from the immunoSEQ multiplex PCR assay. TCRdb limited this immuneACCESS table to in-frame rearrangements with V and J called. A share of clones is missing; checked studies link under half to unresolved V genes, and the rest is unexplained. Counted in this sample were roughly 8,800 clones; around 70% of them appeared once. The top ten clones comprise 10% of the sample. The sequencing here drew on tumor tissue, taken from a patient who underwent chemoradiotherapy. The clonotype was recovered from a human donor with HPV-associated anogenital cancer.

The CDR3 region: CATSDTSSTDTQYF. The DNA sequence is TGCGCCACCTCAGACACCTCTAGCACAGATACGCAGTATTTT. In this chain, TRBV5-1 is recombined with TRBJ2-3; no D gene call is confident. The CDR3, cysteine through phenylalanine, is 14 amino acids long. The entry retains the CDR3 DNA only, 42 bases that are in frame from base 1. V and J are truncated by 9 bases and 0 bases respectively, leaving an intervening sequence of 14 bases. CDR1 and CDR2 were assigned from the germline V gene as SGHRS and YFSETQ.